This T cell receptor beta chain was documented in a study of response to subunit inactivated influenza vaccine. In TCRdb, the RT-PCR reads were re-called with MiXCR into one record per CDR3 protein. The sample comprises about 570,000 distinct CDR3 sequences, 10% to 12% of which are singletons, and approximately 10% rests with the top ten. Germline-derived CDR1 and CDR2 are SGHTA and FQGNSA. V dropped 5 bases and J dropped 1 base, with 13 bases sitting between them. CDR3 length: 15 amino acids. This sample was shared with a second study, whose subject was T cells expressing NK-cell markers. That work adds: As the method of synthesis, 5'RACE template switching with UMIs yielded TCR beta cDNA. Sequencing of TCR beta repertoires drew on sorted CD3+CD56+NKG2C+, CD3+CD56+NKG2C- and CD3+CD56-NKG2C+ T cells. Sorting of alpha-beta TCR T cells alone was achieved in several experiments with an anti-gamma-delta TCR antibody.

Sequencing used PBMCs from blood, obtained on the day of vaccination. The chain recombines TRBV7-2 with TRBJ2-3; possible D gene TRBD1, 6 bases. The TCR sequence derives from a man aged 50 to 59 who received an inactivated influenza vaccine. The CDR3 nucleotides are TGTGCCAGCAGCCAGGGGCCAGGGGGCACAGATACGCAGTATTTT. The encoded protein is CASSQGPGGTDTQYF.